The TCR beta chain described here comes from a study of cytomegalovirus exposure and HLA in healthy donors. Study details: Among the roughly 380 donors who were genotyped, about 84% fell in the genetic ancestry cluster that is associated with self-reported Caucasian donors.

Remarks on this clone: Its target is unknown.

In the PCR, 60 Vbeta and 13 Jbeta primers were used. Libraries were prepared by immunoSEQ multiplex PCR; TCRdb keeps only in-frame clonotypes and omits some of them. The sample has 130,000 or so clones, more than 60% seen once. Germline loops: CDR1 SGHTA, CDR2 FQGNSA. V was trimmed by 5 bases and J by 1 base, leaving 11 bases between them. This CDR3 has 14 residues. Whole-study findings and limits: A later analysis reported that several of the most significant clusters appeared to be linked to common viral pathogens, among them Epstein-Barr virus. Cytomegalovirus association was assigned to over 150 TCR beta chains.

Input material: PBMCs. This TCR derives from a woman aged 35 to 49 in good health and CMV-seropositive. The gene calls are TRBV7-2 and TRBJ1-2; D remains unclear. The CDR3 coding sequence is TGTGCCAGCAGCCCAGGACGGGATAACTATGGCTACACCTTC. Its translation: CASSPGRDNYGYTF. The full variable domain, in which reference TRBV7-2 and TRBJ1-2 provide the parts outside the CDR3, is GAGVSQSPSNKVTEKGKDVELRCDPISGHTALYWYRQSLGQGLEFLIYFQGNSAPDKSGLPSDRFSAERTGGSVSTLTIQRTQQEDSAVYLCASSPGRDNYGYTFGSGTRLTVV.